These T cell receptor beta chains were read from a single sample in a study of T cell responses to AZD1222 COVID-19 vaccine. Assay used: immunoSEQ multiplex PCR; TCRdb lists only in-frame clones, some missing. The data contain approximately 84,000 clones, 83% of them seen just once; the ten biggest clones take up 1.3%. Sequenced material: peripheral blood, taken 28 days after the second AZD1222 dose. The receptors were sampled from an adult who received the AZD1222 COVID-19 vaccine. The CDR3 runs from the conserved cysteine through the conserved F or W. A D gene is named only where the DNA matches it firmly. Part of the rows lack a size; the others show once, few, many or a class for expanded clones.

J gene	D gene	V gene	CDR3 length	clone size	CDR3 protein	CDR3 DNA
TRBJ2-3	TRBD2	TRBV19	16	.	CASSIGGGLSTDTQYF	TGTGCCAGTAGTATCGGCGGGGGGTTAAGCACAGATACGCAGTATTTT
TRBJ2-1	.	TRBV5-4	15	.	CASTLGGSAGNEQFF	TGTGCCAGCACTCTGGGCGGCTCTGCTGGCAATGAGCAGTTCTTC
TRBJ1-5	.	TRBV28	13	.	CASSPDSNQPQHF	TGTGCCAGCAGCCCAGATAGCAATCAGCCCCAGCATTTT
TRBJ1-5	.	TRBV28	15	.	CASSQGLGGNQPQHF	TGTGCCAGCAGCCAGGGGTTGGGAGGCAATCAGCCCCAGCATTTT
TRBJ1-6	.	TRBV24-1	13	.	CATSPDPGGPLHF	TGTGCCACCAGTCCAGACCCGGGCGGACCCCTCCACTTT
TRBJ1-5	TRBD1	TRBV19	14	medium-sized	CASSTGQGLGPQHF	TGTGCCAGTAGTACGGGACAGGGGCTGGGTCCCCAGCATTTT
TRBJ1-1	.	TRBV28	13	.	CASSLTVNTEAFF	TGTGCCAGCAGTTTGACAGTGAACACTGAAGCTTTCTTT
TRBJ1-1	TRBD1	TRBV5-6	14	.	CASSTGQGNTEAFF	TGTGCCAGCAGCACCGGACAGGGAAACACTGAAGCTTTCTTT
TRBJ1-1	.	TRBV29-1	13	.	CSVATGFTTEAFF	TGCAGCGTTGCCACAGGGTTTACCACTGAAGCTTTCTTT
TRBJ2-7	.	TRBV7-9	11	.	CASSLGPEQYF	TGTGCCAGCAGCTTAGGACCCGAGCAGTACTTC
TRBJ1-2	TRBD1	TRBV25-1	14	few	CASTKAGTGNGYTF	TGTGCCAGCACGAAAGCAGGGACAGGGAATGGCTACACCTTC
TRBJ2-3	TRBD2	TRBV4-2	21	once	CASSRPSRIAGVYSSTDTQYF	TGTGCCAGCAGCCGACCCTCGCGGATAGCGGGAGTGTACTCTAGCACAGATACGCAGTATTTT
TRBJ2-3	.	TRBV29-1	13	.	CSVDSRDGYTQYF	TGCAGCGTTGATTCCAGGGATGGGTATACGCAGTATTTT
TRBJ2-1	.	TRBV5-1	11	.	CASSLDNEQFF	TGCGCCAGCAGCTTGGACAATGAGCAGTTCTTC
TRBJ1-2	TRBD1	TRBV5-6	15	.	CASSSAGTGPYGYTF	TGTGCCAGCAGCTCGGCCGGGACAGGGCCCTATGGCTACACCTTC
TRBJ1-2	.	TRBV27	14	once	CASSSPGRSYGYTF	TGTGCCAGCAGTTCTCCGGGACGCTCCTATGGCTACACCTTC
TRBJ2-1	.	TRBV7-9	11	.	CASSKTLEQFF	TGTGCCAGCAGCAAGACTCTCGAGCAGTTCTTC
TRBJ2-3	TRBD2	TRBV7-3	21	.	CASSLHSTGLAGGRWGDTQYF	TGTGCCAGCAGCTTACATTCAACCGGACTAGCGGGAGGGCGTTGGGGAGATACGCAGTATTTT
TRBJ1-1	.	TRBV7-6	13	.	CASSLQENTEAFF	TGTGCCAGCAGCTTACAGGAGAACACTGAAGCTTTCTTT
TRBJ2-3	TRBD1	TRBV4-1	15	.	CASSQPGQGTITQYF	TGCGCCAGCAGCCAACCGGGACAGGGGACTATCACGCAGTATTTT
TRBJ2-7	.	TRBV25-1	13	once	CASSDMQEYEQYF	TGTGCCAGCAGTGATATGCAGGAGTACGAGCAGTACTTC
TRBJ2-7	.	TRBV30	13	.	CAWSVGSTGEQYF	TGTGCCTGGAGTGTAGGGTCAACGGGCGAGCAGTACTTC
TRBJ2-7	TRBD1	TRBV28	16	.	CASTPSRDRRVYEQYF	TGTGCCAGCACTCCTTCCCGGGACAGGAGGGTCTACGAGCAGTACTTC
TRBJ2-7	TRBD2	TRBV28	17	.	CASSLTPGTSGSYEQYF	TGTGCCAGCAGTTTGACCCCCGGGACTAGCGGCTCCTACGAGCAGTACTTC
TRBJ2-3	.	TRBV30	12	.	CAWSPSTDTQYF	TGTGCCTGGAGCCCTAGCACAGATACGCAGTATTTT
TRBJ2-2	TRBD1	TRBV27	16	.	CASSLPDRVQTGELFF	TGTGCCAGCAGTTTACCGGACAGGGTCCAGACCGGGGAGCTGTTTTTT
TRBJ1-6	.	TRBV15	15	.	CATSSGRANNSPLHF	TGTGCCACCAGCTCGGGCAGGGCTAATAATTCACCCCTCCACTTT
TRBJ2-1	.	TRBV3-1/TRBV3-2	12	.	CASSLTGTEQFF	TGTGCCAGCAGCCTGACCGGGACCGAGCAGTTCTTC
TRBJ2-7	.	TRBV14	12	few	CASSPNSYEQYF	TGTGCCAGCAGCCCCAACTCCTACGAGCAGTACTTC
TRBJ1-1	.	TRBV9	13	.	CASTGGSSTEAFF	TGTGCCAGCACCGGGGGGTCCTCCACTGAAGCTTTCTTT
TRBJ1-1	.	TRBV5-4	14	.	CASSLKAPNTEAFF	TGTGCCAGCAGCTTGAAGGCCCCGAACACTGAAGCTTTCTTT
TRBJ1-2	TRBD1	TRBV7-9	13	.	CASSRPGQGGYTF	TGTGCCAGCAGCCGACCGGGACAGGGTGGCTACACCTTC
TRBJ1-3	.	TRBV28	16	.	CASSPLGGRSGNTIYF	TGTGCCAGCAGCCCCCTGGGGGGGCGCTCTGGAAACACCATATATTTT
TRBJ1-3	.	TRBV9	15	.	CASSVPLQRKNTIYF	TGTGCCAGCAGCGTACCGTTGCAGCGGAAAAACACCATATATTTT
TRBJ2-5	.	TRBV27	15	.	CASHYLLDFLETQYF	TGTGCCAGCCATTACCTGCTCGACTTTCTAGAGACCCAGTACTTC
TRBJ2-1	.	TRBV6-5	14	.	CASSVNREVSEQFF	TGTGCCAGCAGCGTGAACAGGGAGGTGAGTGAGCAGTTCTTC
TRBJ1-2	.	TRBV6-6	13	.	CASSQRGDYGYTF	TGTGCCAGCAGCCAACGGGGGGACTATGGCTACACCTTC
TRBJ2-1	.	TRBV6-5	11	.	CASSSRGEQFF	TGTGCCAGCAGTTCTCGGGGTGAGCAGTTCTTC
TRBJ2-1	TRBD2	TRBV18	16	.	CASSPYLREGSNEQFF	TGTGCCAGCTCACCATACTTGCGGGAGGGCTCCAATGAGCAGTTCTTC
TRBJ1-1	.	TRBV7-9	14	.	CASSLVLAGTEAFF	TGTGCCAGCAGCTTAGTATTAGCGGGGACTGAAGCTTTCTTT
TRBJ2-1	.	TRBV12-3/TRBV12-4	11	.	CASSQYNEQFF	TGTGCCAGCAGTCAGTACAATGAGCAGTTCTTC
TRBJ2-7	.	TRBV5-6	11	few	CASSLSDSQYF	TGTGCCAGCAGCTTAAGCGACAGTCAGTACTTC
TRBJ2-7	.	TRBV3-1/TRBV3-2	12	once	CASRRSDHEQYF	TGTGCCAGCAGGCGCTCGGACCACGAGCAGTACTTC
TRBJ2-4	.	TRBV9	16	.	CASSVGGSTTKNIQYF	TGTGCCAGCAGCGTAGGGGGAAGCACAACCAAAAACATTCAGTACTTC
TRBJ2-7	.	TRBV4-1	17	.	CASSLRRPGGQKVEQYF	TGCGCCAGCAGCCTCCGAAGACCCGGGGGCCAAAAGGTCGAGCAGTACTTC
TRBJ2-1	.	TRBV7-9	12	.	CASSPTPNEQFF	TGTGCCAGCAGTCCCACCCCCAATGAGCAGTTCTTC
TRBJ2-2	.	TRBV19	15	.	CASSISGLNTGELFF	TGTGCCAGTAGTATTTCGGGATTGAACACCGGGGAGCTGTTTTTT
TRBJ2-7	TRBD1	TRBV6-5	15	once	CASSYVQGGAYEQYF	TGTGCCAGCAGTTACGTACAGGGGGGAGCCTACGAGCAGTACTTC
TRBJ2-7	TRBD2	TRBV9	17	once	CASSVVLAGGRRYEQYF	TGTGCCAGCAGCGTAGTATTAGCGGGCGGGAGGCGCTACGAGCAGTACTTC
TRBJ2-1	.	TRBV5-1	15	once	CASSLVGDQVHEQFF	TGCGCCAGCAGCTTGGTAGGGGACCAGGTTCATGAGCAGTTCTTC
TRBJ2-7	TRBD1	TRBV11-2	15	.	CASSRNRDSSYEQYF	TGTGCCAGCAGCCGAAACAGGGACAGCTCCTACGAGCAGTACTTC
TRBJ2-2	TRBD2	TRBV28	16	.	CASRGPAGGKGGELFF	TGTGCCAGCAGGGGACCAGCGGGAGGCAAGGGCGGGGAGCTGTTTTTT
TRBJ2-7	.	TRBV27	10	.	CASIGSEQYF	TGTGCCAGCATCGGTTCCGAGCAGTACTTC
TRBJ1-2	.	TRBV28	15	.	CASTLGLRRGYGYTF	TGTGCCAGCACCCTTGGACTTCGTAGGGGCTATGGCTACACCTTC
TRBJ1-1	.	TRBV25-1	13	.	CASSQEFNTEAFF	TGTGCCAGCAGTCAAGAGTTTAACACTGAAGCTTTCTTT
TRBJ1-1	.	TRBV4-3	15	.	CASSLARGPNTEAFF	TGCGCCAGCAGCCTAGCCCGAGGGCCAAACACTGAAGCTTTCTTT
TRBJ2-1	TRBD2	TRBV11-2	16	few	CASSGRTSGRGNEQFF	TGTGCCAGCTCTGGGCGGACTAGCGGGAGAGGAAATGAGCAGTTCTTC
TRBJ1-1	TRBD1	TRBV19	13	.	CASRGTANTEAFF	TGTGCCAGTAGAGGGACAGCCAACACTGAAGCTTTCTTT
TRBJ2-1	.	TRBV11-1	13	.	CASSSEELNEQFF	TGTGCCAGCAGCTCTGAGGAGCTGAATGAGCAGTTCTTC